What follows is one T cell receptor (beta chain) and its context. The data are from a study of memory CD4+ T cells and cytomegalovirus serostatus. This CDR3 spans 15 amino acids. Losses at the gene ends were 5 bases for V and 4 bases for J; bases not matched to a gene: 8. The germline V gene encodes CDR1 LNHDA and CDR2 SQIVND (reference sequence). The data were produced by immunoSEQ multiplex PCR, yet TCRdb's version contains in-frame clones alone and is incomplete. The repertoire holds about 57,000 clones, 70% to 80% seen once, with less than 0.9% in the top ten. The sort gate was single viable CD3+CD4+CD8-CD45RO+ cells for memory CD4+ T cells.

This receptor was identified in an adult in good health and CMV-seronegative. Material for sequencing was memory CD4+ T cells from blood. This chain connects TRBV19 to TRBJ2-3, with 8 bases identical to TRBD2. The CDR3 reads CASSGSGGMADTQYF. For the CDR3, the DNA is TGTGCCAGTAGTGGGTCGGGGGGGATGGCAGATACGCAGTATTTT.